This T cell receptor beta chain was observed in a study of T-cell reconstitution after alpha-beta-depleted transplantation in children. A TCRbeta library incorporating unique molecular identifiers was prepared. TCRdb reanalysed the PCR reads using MiXCR and keeps one entry per CDR3 protein. Seen here are around 120,000 distinct CDR3 sequences, under 25% observed once, and the top ten hold roughly a tenth. Overall study results and limits: Surviving recipient T cells and intrathymic progenitors accounted for some patients' high TCRbeta diversity at day 60.

Regarding this clonotype: Its matching antigen is unknown.

This CDR3 is built from 17 residues. Trimming at V came to 0 bases and at J to 1 base, leaving 0 bases not matched to a gene. From germline, CDR1 is KGHDR and CDR2 SFDVKD. This clonotype originated in a male patient aged 2-15 years who had a stem cell transplant for chronic granulomatous disease, so the T cells may come from the graft donor. The specimen was PBMCs, mostly from graft donor cells, collected 180 days after TCRalphabeta/CD19-depleted stem cell transplant. V gene TRBV24-1 combines with J gene TRBJ2-5, with 14 bases matching TRBD2. CDR3 bases: TGTGCCACCAGTGATTTGGGACTAGCGGGAGGCCAAGAGACCCAGTACTTC. It yields the protein CATSDLGLAGGQETQYF.